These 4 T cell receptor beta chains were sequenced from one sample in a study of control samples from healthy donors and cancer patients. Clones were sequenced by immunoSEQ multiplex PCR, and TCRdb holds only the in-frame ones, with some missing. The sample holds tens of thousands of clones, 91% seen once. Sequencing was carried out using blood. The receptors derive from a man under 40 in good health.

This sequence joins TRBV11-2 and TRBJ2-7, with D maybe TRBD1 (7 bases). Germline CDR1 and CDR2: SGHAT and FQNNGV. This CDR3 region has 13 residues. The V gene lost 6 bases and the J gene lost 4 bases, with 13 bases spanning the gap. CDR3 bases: TGTGCCAGCAGATACGGGGGACAGTACGAGCAGTACTTC. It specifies CASRYGGQYEQYF.

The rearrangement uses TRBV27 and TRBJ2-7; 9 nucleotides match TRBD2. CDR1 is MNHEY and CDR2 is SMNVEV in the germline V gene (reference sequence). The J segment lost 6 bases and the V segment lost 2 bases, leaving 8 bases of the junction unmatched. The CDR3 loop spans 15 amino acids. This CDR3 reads CASSLIVSGSAEQYF. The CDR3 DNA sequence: TGTGCCAGCAGTTTAATCGTTAGCGGGAGTGCCGAGCAGTACTTC.

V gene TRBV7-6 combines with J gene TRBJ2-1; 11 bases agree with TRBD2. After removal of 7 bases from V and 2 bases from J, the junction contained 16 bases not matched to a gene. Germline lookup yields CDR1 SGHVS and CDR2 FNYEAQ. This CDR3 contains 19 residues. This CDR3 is CASTQRPSGGTDTYNEQFF. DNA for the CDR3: TGTGCCAGCACCCAAAGGCCTAGCGGGGGGACGGATACCTACAATGAGCAGTTCTTC.

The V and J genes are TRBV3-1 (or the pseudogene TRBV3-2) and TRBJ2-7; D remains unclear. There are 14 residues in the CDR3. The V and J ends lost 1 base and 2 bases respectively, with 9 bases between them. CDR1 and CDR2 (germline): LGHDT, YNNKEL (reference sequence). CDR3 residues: CASSQGGSPYEQYF. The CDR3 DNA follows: TGTGCCAGCAGCCAAGGAGGCAGCCCCTACGAGCAGTACTTC.